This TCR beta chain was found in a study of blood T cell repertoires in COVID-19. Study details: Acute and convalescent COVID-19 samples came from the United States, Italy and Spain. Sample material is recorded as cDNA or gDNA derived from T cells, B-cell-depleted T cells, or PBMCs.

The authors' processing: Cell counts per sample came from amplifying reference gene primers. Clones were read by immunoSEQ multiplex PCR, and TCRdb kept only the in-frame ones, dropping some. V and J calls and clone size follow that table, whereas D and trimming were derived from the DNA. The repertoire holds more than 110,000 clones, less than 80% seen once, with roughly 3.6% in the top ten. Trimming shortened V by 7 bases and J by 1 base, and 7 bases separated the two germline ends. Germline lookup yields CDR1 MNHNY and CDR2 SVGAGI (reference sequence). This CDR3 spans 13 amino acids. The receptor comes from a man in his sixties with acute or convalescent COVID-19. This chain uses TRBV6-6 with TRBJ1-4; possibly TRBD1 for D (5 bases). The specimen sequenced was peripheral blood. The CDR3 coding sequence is TGTGCCAGCATAGGACAAACTAATGAAAAACTGTTTTTT. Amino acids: CASIGQTNEKLFF.